This T cell receptor (beta chain) was recorded in a study of CD8 T cells in Susac syndrome (dated by TCRdb to about 2019). With respect to the entire study: Repertoire sequencing was used to test whether CD8+ T cell activation and differentiation in Susac syndrome was antigen driven.

The paper as a whole reports these results and caveats: The number of individuals in the TCR sequencing and HLA analysis was acknowledged as relatively small.

Peripheral blood CD8+ and CD4+ T cells from healthy donors, Susac syndrome patients and multiple sclerosis patients were profiled using high-throughput TCR beta sequencing. The multiple sclerosis controls were treatment-naive patients whose relapsing-remitting disease, either stable or active, fulfilled the revised McDonald criteria. Bulk CD8+ and CD4+ T cells were purified magnetically by negative isolation, whereas CD8+ TEMRA cells were enriched by FACS. Blood was drawn into EDTA tubes, processed within 24 hours, and PBMCs were isolated by density gradient centrifugation. PBMCs destined for TCR sequencing were cryopreserved in liquid nitrogen and later thawed in a 37 °C water bath. A purity of at least 90% was achieved for sorted or isolated CD4+, CD8+ and CD8+ TEMRA cells. The CDR3 holds 16 amino acids from the cysteine to the phenylalanine. Kept here is only the CDR3 DNA, which spans 48 bases and is read in frame from base 1. V and J lose 0 bases and 6 bases, and a span of 13 bases separates them. For CDR1 and CDR2, the germline V gene lists SGHRS and YFSETQ.

RNA was extracted using the RNeasy kit, and roughly 0.5 to 1 ug of the RNA was reverse transcribed with random hexamers. The immunoSEQ multiplex PCR assay, which covers 54 Vbeta and 13 Jbeta segments, was used to amplify TCR beta CDR3 regions. PCR amplification bias was corrected by using a synthetic template baseline for primer optimization and computational correction. In the original analysis: Reads were assigned to V, D and J genes according to IMGT and analyzed in immunoSEQ Analyzer, with only productive sequences retained. Clonality was computed as one minus Shannon entropy normalized by log2 of the number of productive unique sequences. Public and private clones were assessed among the 100 most prevalent clones of each patient and control. Susac-specific clones were defined as absent from healthy and MS cohorts, about 1,100 published viral clones and other ImmuneACCESS disease sequences. TCRdb passed the public sequencing reads through fastp at Q25 and MiXCR, retaining productive beta sequences. Merged by CDR3 protein, the rows form single entries marked with the most common genes and DNA. TCRdb assigned the V and J calls; the authors' analysis was not used. In all, the sample holds around 280,000 distinct CDR3 sequences, and under 95% of those were seen once. 0.06% to 0.075% of the sample rests with the top ten.

This clonotype was observed a single time. The antigen it binds to is not known. Base qualities are missing; no much larger clone stands one base away. A single read constitutes weak evidence. The chain couples TRBV5-1 to TRBJ1-6, with the D gene not clear enough to name. The sample consisted of CD4+ T cells from PBMCs. The sequence was collected from a human donor with multiple sclerosis. The sequenced DNA: TGCGCCAGCAGCTTGGATCGGGTGGCCCGTAATTCACCCCTCCACTTT. Its protein is CASSLDRVARNSPLHF.